This TCR beta chain appears in the sequencing data of a study of tumor and adjacent non-tumor tissue in lung cancer. The germline V gene has CDR1 ENHRY and CDR2 SYGVKD. The CDR3 is made up of 16 amino acids. Three rounds of nested PCR, following a modified ARM-PCR protocol, produced the TCRbeta library. TCRdb re-called the multiplex PCR reads with MiXCR, one entry per CDR3 protein. Of some 80,000 distinct CDR3 sequences listed, 76% are singletons. This sample's RNA came from whole unsorted tissue. More than 3 cm separated this lung sample from the edge of the tumor. Remarks on this clonotype: A read error is likely, as this CDR3 ends without the conserved phenylalanine or tryptophan.

The TCR comes from a man aged 65-85 years with non-small cell lung cancer. Sequencing input: distant non-tumor lung tissue. This chain uses TRBV10-3 with TRBJ1-5; 7 bases match TRBD1. The J call may be in error: the DNA end matches TRBJ2-3 better. The CDR3 DNA reads as TGTGCCATCGGAAAAGGGGGCGTCTCTGGCAATCAGCCCCAGTATTCT. Translated, it gives CAIGKGGVSGNQPQYS.